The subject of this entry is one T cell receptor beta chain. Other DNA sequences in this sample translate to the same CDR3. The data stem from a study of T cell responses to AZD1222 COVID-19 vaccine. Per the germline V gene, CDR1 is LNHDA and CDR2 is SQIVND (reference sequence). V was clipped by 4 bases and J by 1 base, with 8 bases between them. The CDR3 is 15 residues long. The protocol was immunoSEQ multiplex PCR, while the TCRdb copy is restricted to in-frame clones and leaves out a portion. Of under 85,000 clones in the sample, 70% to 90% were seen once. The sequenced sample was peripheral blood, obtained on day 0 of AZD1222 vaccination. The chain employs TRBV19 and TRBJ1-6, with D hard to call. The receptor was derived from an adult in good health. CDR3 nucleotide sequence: TGTGCCAGTAGTAATCGGGGTTCCTATAATTCACCCCTCCACTTT. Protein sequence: CASSNRGSYNSPLHF. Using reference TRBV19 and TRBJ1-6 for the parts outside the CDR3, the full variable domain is DGGITQSPKYLFRKEGQNVTLSCEQNLNHDAMYWYRQDPGQGLRLIYYSQIVNDFQKGDIAEGYSVSREKKESFPLTVTSAQKNPTAFYLCASSNRGSYNSPLHFGNGTRLTVT.